These 3 T cell receptor beta chains came from one sample sequenced in a study of blood T cell repertoires in COVID-19. Using immunoSEQ multiplex PCR, the repertoire was profiled, and TCRdb retains in-frame clones only, with some absent. The sample lists approximately 150,000 clones, roughly 86% occurring once. The specimen sequenced was peripheral blood. These receptors were collected from a woman aged 45 to 65 with acute or convalescent COVID-19.

This clone has only one observation. The chain has TRBV6-5 and TRBJ1-3, with 8 bases lining up with TRBD1. Germline V gene sequence: CDR1 MNHEY, CDR2 SVGAGI. V was clipped by 6 bases and J by 2 bases; unmatched bases: 6. The CDR3 sequence is 15 residues long. This CDR3 reads CASRVDRVAGNTIYF. The CDR3 coding sequence is TGTGCCAGCAGGGTGGACAGGGTTGCTGGAAACACCATATATTTT.

The chain employs TRBV19 and TRBJ1-2, with D hard to call. CDR1 and CDR2 (germline): LNHDA, SQIVND (reference sequence). The germline V and J ends were trimmed by 3 bases and 0 bases, with 8 bases remaining between them. The CDR3 consists of 14 residues. The DNA of the CDR3 is TGTGCCAGTAGTATTGGGAGAGCTAACTATGGCTACACCTTC. This gives the protein CASSIGRANYGYTF. Combining the CDR3 with reference TRBV19 and TRBJ1-2 gives the whole variable domain DGGITQSPKYLFRKEGQNVTLSCEQNLNHDAMYWYRQDPGQGLRLIYYSQIVNDFQKGDIAEGYSVSREKKESFPLTVTSAQKNPTAFYLCASSIGRANYGYTFGSGTRLTVV.

The chain couples TRBV18 to TRBJ2-2; possible D gene TRBD2, 5 bases. Looked up from germline, CDR1 is KGHSH and CDR2 is LQKENI. This CDR3 has 15 amino acids. The V end lost 7 bases, the J end lost 4 bases, and 16 bases lay between the germline ends. CDR3 nucleotides: TGTGCCAGCTTACGGATCGGGAAAGGCACCGGGGAGCTGTTTTTT. It translates to CASLRIGKGTGELFF. The full variable domain, its missing parts supplied by reference TRBV18 and TRBJ2-2, is NAGVMQNPRHLVRRRGQEARLRCSPMKGHSHVYWYRQLPEEGLKFMVYLQKENIIDESGMPKERFSAEFPKEGPSILRIQQVVRGDSAAYFCASLRIGKGTGELFFGEGSRLTVL.